Each of the 27 T cell receptor beta chains below was sequenced from the same sample in a study of CD4 T cells in relation to SARS-CoV-2 and coronaviruses. Before the COVID-19 pandemic, during about 2011-2019, CD4+ T cells were taken from unexposed donors. CD4+ T cells were isolated from the cells after 10 days of culture. These receptors' antigens are unknown. Some clones are missing from TCRdb's copy, which holds only in-frame ones; the method was immunoSEQ multiplex PCR. This table has over 25,000 clones, about three quarters appearing once. Specimen: CD4+ T cells from PBMCs, cultured in vitro. These receptors originate from a human donor in good health.

The chain uses TRBV10-3 and TRBJ2-7; unclear D gene. Germline CDR1 reads ENHRY; CDR2 reads SYGVKD. Between the trimmed V and J ends, which lost 6 bases and 4 bases, there was a span of 10 bases. The CDR3 is 12 residues long. CDR3 in amino acids: CAIRADKYEQYF. The CDR3 DNA is TGTGCCATCAGGGCTGACAAGTACGAGCAGTACTTC.

The gene calls are TRBV10-3 and TRBJ2-1; D may be TRBD1 (6 bases). CDR3 length: 19 amino acids. The V gene's germline CDR1 is ENHRY and CDR2 SYGVKD. V lost 7 bases, J lost 5 bases, and 30 bases lay in between. CDR3 sequence (DNA): TGTGCCATCACCGGACAGCCGCTTCTAACCAACAGCAGAAACAATGAGCAGTTCTTC. Translated: CAITGQPLLTNSRNNEQFF.

The V gene is TRBV4-3, the J gene TRBJ1-2; a possible D gene is TRBD1 (5 bases). Germline assignment: CDR1 LGHNA and CDR2 YSLEER. The CDR3 has 14 residues. V was cut by 4 bases and J by 7 bases, with 16 bases left in between. The CDR3 region has the DNA TGCGCCAGCAGCCCGGAGATGTGGGGGGGTGGCTACACCTTC. Residues: CASSPEMWGGGYTF.

V and J are TRBV2 and TRBJ2-4; 11 positions agree with TRBD2. CDR1 and CDR2 from the germline V gene are SNHLY and FYNNEI. The CDR3 is 16 residues long. Trimming cost V 5 bases and J 3 bases; bases outside gene matches: 6. As DNA, the CDR3 is TGTGCCAGCAGTTATAGCGGGGGGGCGGTCAAAAACATTCAGTACTTC. Protein: CASSYSGGAVKNIQYF.

This sequence joins TRBV7-2 and TRBJ1-5; a weak D match, TRBD1 (6 bases). The CDR3 totals 14 residues. Germline V CDR1 and CDR2: SGHTA, FQGNSA. With 4 bases removed from V and 4 bases from J, the gap between germline ends came to 11 bases. CDR3 in DNA: TGTGCCAGCAGCTCGGACAGACCGAATCAGCCCCAGCATTTT. Translation: CASSSDRPNQPQHF. The whole variable domain, remainder taken from reference TRBV7-2 and TRBJ1-5, is GAGVSQSPSNKVTEKGKDVELRCDPISGHTALYWYRQSLGQGLEFLIYFQGNSAPDKSGLPSDRFSAERTGGSVSTLTIQRTQQEDSAVYLCASSSDRPNQPQHFGDGTRLSIL.

The chain carries TRBV3-1 (or the pseudogene TRBV3-2) and TRBJ2-5, with TRBD2 identical over 10 bases. Germline-derived CDR1 and CDR2 are LGHDT and YNNKEL (reference sequence). V trimming: 4 bases; J trimming: 6 bases; junction bases outside the gene matches: 8. CDR3 length: 15 amino acids. The CDR3 spells CASSLTSGEKKTQYF. The CDR3 nucleotides read TGTGCCAGCAGCCTCACTAGCGGGGAAAAGAAGACCCAGTACTTC.

This clone turned up a few times. The chain employs TRBV6-2 or TRBV6-3 and TRBJ2-1; 10 bases are a match to TRBD2. This CDR3 contains 14 residues. Germline trimming cut 6 bases from V and 4 bases from J; bases unmatched to any gene: 3. CDR1 is MNHEY and CDR2 is SVGEGT in the germline V gene. The CDR3 DNA reads as TGTGCCAGCAGCCCAGCGGGAGGGTACAATGAGCAGTTCTTC. As protein: CASSPAGGYNEQFF.

In its sample, this clone was seen once. The chain employs TRBV7-6 and TRBJ2-1; D could derive from TRBD1 or TRBD2 (6 bases each). The CDR3 length is 17 residues. V was pared by 1 base and J by 10 bases, with 23 bases between. Germline lookup yields CDR1 SGHVS and CDR2 FNYEAQ. The DNA for the CDR3 is TGTGCCAGCAGCTTAGGGGTCGGCGGAGCGGAGGGGGAGGAGCAGTTCTTC. Its translation: CASSLGVGGAEGEEQFF.

There are a few counts of this clone. The chain is built from TRBV19 and TRBJ2-3, with a tentative D call TRBD1 (6 bases). Germline lookup yields CDR1 LNHDA and CDR2 SQIVND (reference sequence). CDR3 size: 13 residues. V shed 3 bases and J shed 3 bases, with 7 bases lying between them. The CDR3, as DNA: TGTGCCAGTAGTATGCAGGGGACAGATACGCAGTATTTT. Translated: CASSMQGTDTQYF.

The rearrangement links TRBV4-3 to TRBJ2-5; TRBD2 might be the D (6 bases). The germline V gene has CDR1 LGHNA and CDR2 YSLEER. CDR3 length equals 17 residues. V lost 1 base and J lost 7, with 22 bases in between. The CDR3 sequence: CASSQGVGGNPAGTQYF. The CDR3 nucleotides read TGCGCCAGCAGCCAAGGGGTTGGGGGGAACCCGGCAGGGACCCAGTACTTC.

The J gene is TRBJ2-7, the V gene TRBV5-1; 7 bases fit TRBD1. The CDR3 contains 16 residues. The V and J ends lost 4 bases and 7 bases, in that order; junction bases with no gene match: 17. The germline gives CDR1 SGHRS, CDR2 YFSETQ. The CDR3 DNA sequence: TGCGCCAGCAGCCCCGGTTCAGTTCAGGGGGTCGGGGAGCAGTACTTC. Amino acid sequence: CASSPGSVQGVGEQYF.

The gene calls are TRBV29-1 and TRBJ1-2; possible D gene TRBD1, 5 bases. CDR1 is SQVTM, CDR2 ANQGSEA, per germline. Trimming removed 6 bases at V and 0 bases at J, with 11 bases between. This CDR3 comprises 13 residues. For the CDR3, the DNA is TGCAGCGTGGAAAGGGACGCTAACTATGGCTACACCTTC. Protein sequence: CSVERDANYGYTF.

This clone was detected a few times. V usage is TRBV9 and J usage is TRBJ2-7, with 8 bases identical to TRBD2. Trimming removed 3 bases from V and 9 bases from J; junction bases left unmatched: 8. Germline values: CDR1 SGDLS, CDR2 YYNGEE. The CDR3 has 13 amino acids. CDR3 coding DNA: TGTGCCAGCAGCGACGGGACTAGTGGGGGGCAGTACTTC. This encodes CASSDGTSGGQYF.

The rearrangement joins TRBV16 to TRBJ2-7; perhaps TRBD2 as D (5 bases). This CDR3 has 11 amino acids. The germline CDR1 and CDR2 sequences are KGHSY and FQNENV. V gave up 4 bases and J gave up 7 bases, with 8 bases separating them. For the CDR3, the DNA is TGTGCCAGCAGCCTGGAGGCGGAGCAGTACTTC. It yields the protein CASSLEAEQYF.

The chain joins TRBV7-6 to TRBJ2-1, with no clear D. Germline CDR1 SGHVS, CDR2 FNYEAQ. The V and J ends lost 1 base and 6 bases respectively, with 4 bases between them. The CDR3 has 12 amino acids. CDR3 bases: TGTGCCAGCAGCTTAGTCCCCAATGAGCAGTTCTTC. Encoded protein: CASSLVPNEQFF. Looking up the rest from reference TRBV7-6 and TRBJ2-1 gives the full variable domain: GAGVSQSPRYKVTKRGQDVALRCDPISGHVSLYWYRQALGQGPEFLTYFNYEAQQDKSGLPNDRFSAERPEGSISTLTIQRTEQRDSAMYRCASSLVPNEQFFGPGTRLTVL.

The V and J genes are TRBV6-5 and TRBJ1-3, with 8 bases fitting TRBD1. The J segment lost 2 bases and the V segment lost 6 bases, leaving 6 bases of the junction unmatched. The CDR3 runs to 15 residues. Germline CDR1 reads MNHEY; CDR2 reads SVGAGI. The CDR3 region has the DNA TGTGCCAGCAGAAAGACAGGGGCACCTGGAAACACCATATATTTT. Translating it yields CASRKTGAPGNTIYF.

This clone was recorded only once. J is TRBJ2-7 and V is TRBV5-6; a possible D gene is TRBD1 (5 bases). V gave up 0 bases and J gave up 0 bases, with 7 bases separating them. CDR1 and CDR2 from the germline V gene are SGHDT and YYEEEE. The CDR3 has 14 amino acids. The CDR3 is CASSLGQYSYEQYF. The CDR3 DNA reads TGTGCCAGCAGCTTGGGACAGTACTCCTACGAGCAGTACTTC.

The chain employs TRBV20-1 and TRBJ1-2, with no clear D. V lost 3 bases and J 10 bases, leaving 12 bases between the germline ends. CDR3 size: 11 residues. Looked up from germline, CDR1 is DFQATT and CDR2 is SNEGSKA (reference sequence). DNA for the CDR3: TGCAGTGCTAGCTCCGGACTCGCCTACACCTTC. It encodes CSASSGLAYTF.

This chain connects TRBV9 to TRBJ2-5; TRBD2 agrees at 7 bases. J was trimmed by 5 bases and V by 1 base; bases with no gene match: 8. CDR3 length equals 15 residues. Germline V lookup: CDR1 SGDLS, CDR2 YYNGEE. The CDR3 here is CASSVSSGPHETQYF. The DNA of the CDR3 is TGTGCCAGCAGCGTAAGTAGCGGGCCACACGAGACCCAGTACTTC.

This rearrangement joins TRBV7-9 to TRBJ2-5, with D possibly being TRBD2 (6 bases). Trimming removed 6 bases at V and 5 bases at J, with 25 bases between. CDR3 size: 17 residues. Germline V gene lookup returns CDR1 SEHNR and CDR2 FQNEAQ (reference sequence). CDR3 sequence: CASSIGERRGNLETQYF. CDR3 coding DNA: TGTGCCAGCAGTATTGGGGAACGGCGGGGAAACTTGGAGACCCAGTACTTC.

The gene calls are TRBV28 and TRBJ2-1; tentative D call: TRBD1 (6 bases). CDR1 is MDHEN and CDR2 is SYDVKM in the germline V gene. CDR3 length: 16 residues. V dropped 2 bases and J dropped 6 bases, with 17 bases sitting between them. The CDR3 DNA reads as TGTGCCAGCAGTTTACCGGGCAGGGGCCCCTCCAATGAGCAGTTCTTC. Translated, it gives CASSLPGRGPSNEQFF. The full variable domain, with the rest looked up from reference TRBV28 and TRBJ2-1, is DVKVTQSSRYLVKRTGEKVFLECVQDMDHENMFWYRQDPGLGLRLIYFSYDVKMKEKGDIPEGYSVSREKKERFSLILESASTNQTSMYLCASSLPGRGPSNEQFFGPGTRLTVL.

This sequence joins TRBV4-3 and TRBJ2-3, with D unclear. This CDR3 region has 15 residues. Trimming stripped 2 bases from V and 0 bases from J, with 9 bases between. Germline V lookup: CDR1 LGHNA, CDR2 YSLEER. The CDR3 is CASSQWQESTDTQYF. The CDR3 DNA sequence: TGCGCCAGCAGCCAATGGCAGGAGAGCACAGATACGCAGTATTTT.

The chain combines TRBV2 with TRBJ2-5, with D possibly TRBD2 on 6 matching bases. The length of the CDR3 is 14 residues. Germline-derived CDR1 and CDR2 are SNHLY and FYNNEI. Between the trimmed V and J ends, which lost 7 bases and 4 bases, there was a span of 16 bases. CDR3 DNA sequence: TGTGCCAGCAACTGGGACTCCTCGTCAGAGACCCAGTACTTC. Translated: CASNWDSSSETQYF.

The J gene is TRBJ1-5, the V gene TRBV18; 9 bases match TRBD1. The CDR3 has 14 residues. Germline-derived CDR1 and CDR2 are KGHSH and LQKENI. The trim removed 5 bases at V and 5 bases at J, leaving 4 bases unmatched. The CDR3 DNA is TGTGCCAGCTCAGCTGACAGGGGGGATCAGCCCCAGCATTTT. It yields the protein CASSADRGDQPQHF. The full variable domain, its missing parts supplied by reference TRBV18 and TRBJ1-5, is NAGVMQNPRHLVRRRGQEARLRCSPMKGHSHVYWYRQLPEEGLKFMVYLQKENIIDESGMPKERFSAEFPKEGPSILRIQQVVRGDSAAYFCASSADRGDQPQHFGDGTRLSIL.

This chain joins TRBV12-3 or TRBV12-4 and TRBJ1-1; D ambiguous. V lost 3 bases and J 1 base, leaving 6 bases between the germline ends. This CDR3 contains 13 residues. CDR3 DNA sequence: TGTGCCAGCAGTTTCCAAAGGAACACTGAAGCTTTCTTT. It yields the protein CASSFQRNTEAFF.

The chain has TRBV4-2 and TRBJ2-7; perhaps TRBD2 as D (5 bases). In germline, CDR1 is LGHNA, CDR2 YNFKEQ. V was pared by 4 bases and J by 2 bases, with 15 bases between. The CDR3 is made up of 15 amino acids. In nucleotides, the CDR3 is TGTGCCAGCAGCCTCGGGGATATATCAACCTACGAGCAGTACTTC. It specifies CASSLGDISTYEQYF.

This rearrangement joins TRBV5-1 to TRBJ2-7; D is perhaps TRBD2 (6 bases). Trimming stripped 3 bases from V and 3 bases from J, with 13 bases between. Germline values: CDR1 SGHRS, CDR2 YFSETQ. The CDR3 extends over 14 amino acids. CDR3 nucleotides: TGCGCCAGCAGCTCTGGACACGGGGGCTACGAGCAGTACTTC. It encodes CASSSGHGGYEQYF.